Given below is one T cell receptor (beta chain) in context. What it recognizes is unknown. This sample is part of a study of cytomegalovirus exposure and HLA in healthy donors. The PCR contained 60 Vbeta and 13 Jbeta primers. Clones were read by immunoSEQ multiplex PCR, and TCRdb kept only the in-frame ones, dropping some. There are 140,000 or so clones in the sample; approximately 81% occur only once, and roughly 2.7% lies in the top ten. Study-wide results and limits: Per a later analysis, fewer than 20,000 TCR beta sequences showed association with HLA alleles at 0.05 false discovery rate. Looking again later, the authors saw that most CMV-associated TCR beta chains seemed HLA-restricted. Rare TCR sequences dominated, though some public TCRs recurred in many donors. Of the V segments, some could not be distinguished, including TRBV6-2 and TRBV6-3, and were excluded.

Per the germline V gene, CDR1 is SGDLS and CDR2 is YYNGEE. Between the trimmed V and J ends, which lost 1 base and 4 bases, there was a span of 14 bases. This CDR3 comprises 16 residues. Sequences were obtained from PBMCs. The TCR originated in a boy aged 2 to 9 in good health and CMV-seronegative. V and J are TRBV9 and TRBJ2-2; possibly TRBD1 for D (5 bases). The CDR3 spells CASSVLPTAITGELFF. DNA for the CDR3: TGTGCCAGCAGCGTACTGCCGACAGCAATCACCGGGGAGCTGTTTTTT.